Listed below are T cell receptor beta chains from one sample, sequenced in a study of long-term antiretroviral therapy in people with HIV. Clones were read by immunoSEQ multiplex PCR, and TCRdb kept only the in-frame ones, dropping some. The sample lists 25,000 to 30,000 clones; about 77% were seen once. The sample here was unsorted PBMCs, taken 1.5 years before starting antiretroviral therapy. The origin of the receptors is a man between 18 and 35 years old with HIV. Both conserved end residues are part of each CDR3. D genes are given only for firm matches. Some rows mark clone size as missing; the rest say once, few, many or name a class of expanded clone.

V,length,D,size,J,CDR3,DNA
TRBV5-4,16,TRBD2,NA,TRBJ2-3,CASSQTSGDSTDTQYF,TGTGCCAGCAGCCAAACTAGCGGGGATAGCACAGATACGCAGTATTTT
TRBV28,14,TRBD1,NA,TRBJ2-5,CASSFRQGWETQYF,TGTGCCAGCAGTTTTCGACAGGGATGGGAGACCCAGTACTTC
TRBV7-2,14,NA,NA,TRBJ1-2,CASSRGGVYHGYTF,TGTGCCAGCAGCCGGGGGGGGGTATACCATGGCTACACCTTC
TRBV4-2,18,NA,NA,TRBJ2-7,CASSRGRTGQSNSYEQYF,TGTGCCAGCAGCCGGGGGCGAACTGGACAGTCCAACTCCTACGAGCAGTACTTC
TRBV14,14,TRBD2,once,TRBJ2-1,CASRPAGGYNEQFF,TGTGCCAGCAGGCCAGCGGGGGGCTACAATGAGCAGTTCTTC
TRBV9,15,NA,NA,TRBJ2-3,CASSLTGGGGDTQYF,TGTGCCAGCAGCCTAACAGGGGGGGGTGGAGATACGCAGTATTTT
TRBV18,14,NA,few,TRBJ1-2,CASSPISGSDGYTF,TGTGCCAGCTCACCAATCTCAGGGAGCGATGGCTACACCTTC
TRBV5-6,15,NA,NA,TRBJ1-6,CASSLAADWYSPLHF,TGTGCCAGCAGCTTGGCGGCGGATTGGTATTCACCCCTCCACTTT
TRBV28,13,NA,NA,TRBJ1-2,CASSVGRGYGYTF,TGTGCCAGCAGTGTCGGACGGGGCTATGGCTACACCTTC
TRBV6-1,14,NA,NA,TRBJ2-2,CASTQGEDTGELFF,TGTGCCAGTACCCAGGGGGAGGACACCGGGGAGCTGTTTTTT
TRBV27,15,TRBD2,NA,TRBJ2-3,CASKPGTSGTDTQYF,TGTGCCAGCAAGCCCGGGACTAGCGGCACAGATACGCAGTATTTT
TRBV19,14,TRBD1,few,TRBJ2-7,CASSIEGTGSGQYF,TGTGCCAGTAGTATAGAGGGGACAGGGTCCGGCCAGTACTTC
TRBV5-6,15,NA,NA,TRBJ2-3,CASSPTPGARDTQYF,TGTGCCAGCAGTCCTACCCCGGGGGCGAGGGATACGCAGTATTTT
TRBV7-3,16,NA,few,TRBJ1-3,CASSLLGGNSGNTIYF,TGTGCCAGCAGCTTACTTGGTGGGAACTCTGGAAACACCATATATTTT
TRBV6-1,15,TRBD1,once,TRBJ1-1,CASSQGTGGLWEAFF,TGTGCCAGCAGTCAAGGGACAGGGGGTCTTTGGGAAGCTTTCTTT
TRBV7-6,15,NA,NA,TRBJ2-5,CASSLNSGAQETQYF,TGTGCCAGCAGCTTAAATTCGGGGGCACAAGAGACCCAGTACTTC
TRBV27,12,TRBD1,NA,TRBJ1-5,CASSPRGQPQHF,TGTGCCAGCAGTCCCAGGGGGCAGCCCCAGCATTTT
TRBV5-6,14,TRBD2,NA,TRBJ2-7,CASSFGLAAYEQYF,TGTGCCAGCAGCTTTGGACTAGCCGCCTACGAGCAGTACTTC
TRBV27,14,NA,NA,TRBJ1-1,CASSPSGISTEAFF,TGTGCCAGCAGTCCATCAGGGATCTCTACTGAAGCTTTCTTT
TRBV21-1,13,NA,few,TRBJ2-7,CASSKALGHEQYF,TGTGCCAGCAGCAAAGCGCTAGGCCACGAGCAGTACTTC
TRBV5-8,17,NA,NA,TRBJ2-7,CASSSHTGDRDSYEQYF,TGTGCCAGCAGCTCCCACACCGGGGACCGGGACTCCTACGAGCAGTACTTC
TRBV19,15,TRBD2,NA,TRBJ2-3,CASRGLERGTDTQYF,TGTGCCAGTAGGGGGCTCGAGCGGGGAACGGATACGCAGTATTTT
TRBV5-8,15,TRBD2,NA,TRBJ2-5,CASSSFSGGQETQYF,TGTGCCAGCAGCTCCTTTAGCGGGGGCCAAGAGACCCAGTACTTC
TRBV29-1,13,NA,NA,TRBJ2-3,CSVYDGTTDTQYF,TGCAGCGTTTACGACGGAACCACAGATACGCAGTATTTT
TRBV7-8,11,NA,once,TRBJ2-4,CASLAKNIQYF,TGTGCCAGCCTAGCCAAAAACATTCAGTACTTC
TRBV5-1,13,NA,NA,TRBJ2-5,CASSKGDGRTQYF,TGCGCCAGCAGCAAAGGGGACGGACGGACCCAGTACTTC
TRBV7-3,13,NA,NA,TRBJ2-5,CASSAGAQETQYF,TGTGCCAGCAGCGCCGGGGCTCAAGAGACCCAGTACTTC
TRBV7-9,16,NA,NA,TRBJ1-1,CASSLSGWGMNTEAFF,TGTGCCAGCAGCTTATCAGGGTGGGGTATGAACACTGAAGCTTTCTTT
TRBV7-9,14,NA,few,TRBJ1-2,CASSQNPGVYGYTF,TGTGCCAGCAGTCAAAACCCAGGGGTCTATGGCTACACCTTC
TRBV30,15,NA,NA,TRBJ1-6,CAWTRGETNNSPLHF,TGTGCCTGGACCAGGGGAGAGACGAATAATTCACCCCTCCACTTT
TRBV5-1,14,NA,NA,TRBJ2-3,CASSLQPSTDTQYF,TGCGCCAGCAGCCTCCAACCTAGCACAGATACGCAGTATTTT
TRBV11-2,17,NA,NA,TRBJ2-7,CASSPLLGATTSYEQYF,TGTGCCAGCAGCCCTCTACTGGGGGCAACCACTTCCTACGAGCAGTACTTC
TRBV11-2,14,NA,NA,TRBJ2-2,CASSRNRAAGELFF,TGTGCCAGCAGTAGAAACAGGGCGGCGGGGGAGCTGTTTTTT
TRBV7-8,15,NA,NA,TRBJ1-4,CASSAGLATNEKLFF,TGTGCCAGCAGCGCCGGCCTTGCAACTAATGAAAAACTGTTTTTT
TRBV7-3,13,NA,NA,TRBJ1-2,CASSSGINYGYTF,TGTGCCAGCAGCTCCGGGATCAACTATGGCTACACCTTC
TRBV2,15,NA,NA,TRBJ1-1,CASSERGGADTEAFF,TGTGCCAGCAGTGAAAGGGGAGGGGCTGACACTGAAGCTTTCTTT
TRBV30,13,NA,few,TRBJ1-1,CAWSVWKNTEAFF,TGTGCCTGGAGTGTATGGAAGAACACTGAAGCTTTCTTT